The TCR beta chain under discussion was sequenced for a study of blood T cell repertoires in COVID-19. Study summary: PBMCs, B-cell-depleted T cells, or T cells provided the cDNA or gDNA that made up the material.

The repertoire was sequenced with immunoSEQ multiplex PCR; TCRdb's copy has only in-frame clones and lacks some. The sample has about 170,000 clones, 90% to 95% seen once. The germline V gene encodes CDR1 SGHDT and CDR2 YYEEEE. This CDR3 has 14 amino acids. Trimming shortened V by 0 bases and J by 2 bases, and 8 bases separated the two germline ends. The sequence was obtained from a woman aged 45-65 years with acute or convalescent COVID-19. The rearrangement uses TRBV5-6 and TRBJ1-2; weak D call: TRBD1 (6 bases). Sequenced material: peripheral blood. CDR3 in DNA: TGTGCCAGCAGCTTGGTAGGGGGAAACTATGGCTACACCTTC. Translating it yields CASSLVGGNYGYTF. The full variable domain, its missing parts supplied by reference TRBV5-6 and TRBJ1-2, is DAGVTQSPTHLIKTRGQQVTLRCSPKSGHDTVSWYQQALGQGPQFIFQYYEEEERQRGNFPDRFSGHQFPNYSSELNVNALLLGDSALYLCASSLVGGNYGYTFGSGTRLTVV.